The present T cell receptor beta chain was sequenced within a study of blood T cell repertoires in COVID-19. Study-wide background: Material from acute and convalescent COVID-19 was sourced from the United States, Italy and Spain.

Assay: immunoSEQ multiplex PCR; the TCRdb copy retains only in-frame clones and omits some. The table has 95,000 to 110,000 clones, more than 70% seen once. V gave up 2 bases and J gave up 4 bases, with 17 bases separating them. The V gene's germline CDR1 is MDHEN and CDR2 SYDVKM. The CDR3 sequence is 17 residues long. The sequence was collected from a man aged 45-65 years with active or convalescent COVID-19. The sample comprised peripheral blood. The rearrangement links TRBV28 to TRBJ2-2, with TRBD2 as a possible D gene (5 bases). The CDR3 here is CASSLTWWGEGTGELFF. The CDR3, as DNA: TGTGCCAGCAGTTTAACTTGGTGGGGAGAGGGCACCGGGGAGCTGTTTTTT.